This T cell receptor (beta chain) was recorded in a study of cytomegalovirus exposure and HLA in healthy donors. Trimming took 2 bases from V and 2 from J, leaving 7 bases between them. Germline CDR1 is SGHRS and CDR2 is YFSETQ. The CDR3 loop spans 13 amino acids. The study ran its PCR with 60 Vbeta and 13 Jbeta primers. TCRdb keeps only in-frame clones here, not all; method: immunoSEQ multiplex PCR. The repertoire holds approximately 110,000 clones, with 60% to 75% as singletons. This sequence originates from a woman aged 45-60 years in good health and CMV-seropositive. The rearrangement joins TRBV5-1 to TRBJ2-5, with D hard to call. Sequencing used PBMCs. CDR3 bases: TGCGCCAGCAGCTTTAACGAGCAAGAGACCCAGTACTTC. Protein sequence: CASSFNEQETQYF. The variable domain in full, completed from reference TRBV5-1 and TRBJ2-5, reads KAGVTQTPRYLIKTRGQQVTLSCSPISGHRSVSWYQQTPGQGLQFLFEYFSETQRNKGNFPGRFSGRQFSNSRSEMNVSTLELGDSALYLCASSFNEQETQYFGPGTRLLVL.